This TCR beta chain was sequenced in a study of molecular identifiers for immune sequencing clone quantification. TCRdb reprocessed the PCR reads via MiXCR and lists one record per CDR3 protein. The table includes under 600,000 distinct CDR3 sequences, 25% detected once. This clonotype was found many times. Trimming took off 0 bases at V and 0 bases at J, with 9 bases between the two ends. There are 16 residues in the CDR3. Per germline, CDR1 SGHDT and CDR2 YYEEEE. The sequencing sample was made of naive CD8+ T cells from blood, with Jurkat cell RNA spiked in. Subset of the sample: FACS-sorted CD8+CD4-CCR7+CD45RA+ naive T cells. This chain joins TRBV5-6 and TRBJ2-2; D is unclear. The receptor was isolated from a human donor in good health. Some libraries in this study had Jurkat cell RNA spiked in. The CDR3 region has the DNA TGTGCCAGCAGCTTGGAGGTCAGGCCGAACACCGGGGAGCTGTTTTTT. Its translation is CASSLEVRPNTGELFF. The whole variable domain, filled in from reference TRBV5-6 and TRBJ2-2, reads DAGVTQSPTHLIKTRGQQVTLRCSPKSGHDTVSWYQQALGQGPQFIFQYYEEEERQRGNFPDRFSGHQFPNYSSELNVNALLLGDSALYLCASSLEVRPNTGELFFGEGSRLTVL.